A single sample is the source of the 20 T cell receptor beta chains below, sequenced in a study of T-cell reconstitution after alpha-beta-depleted transplantation in children. Unique molecular identifiers were incorporated during preparation of the TCRbeta library. TCRdb processed the PCR reads anew with MiXCR; each CDR3 protein has one entry. Counted here are 350,000 to 450,000 distinct CDR3 sequences, about 14% occurring once; the ten biggest clones make up roughly 4.5%. The sample consisted of PBMCs, taken from the stem cell graft. The source of these receptors is a human donor who donated a stem cell graft to a child with Fanconi anemia.

The rearrangement links TRBV12-3 or TRBV12-4 to TRBJ1-2; 8 bases line up with TRBD1. The length of the CDR3 is 14 residues. With 5 bases clipped from V and 5 bases from J, the junction kept 7 bases outside the gene matches. The CDR3 DNA sequence: TGTGCCAGCAGTCCCGGGACAGGCCTGTATGGCTACACCTTC. Its translation is CASSPGTGLYGYTF.

The table lists this clonotype with a few counts. The rearrangement links TRBV5-1 to TRBJ2-1; no firm D call. The CDR3 consists of 13 residues. Trimming shortened V by 0 bases and J by 6 bases, and 7 bases separated the two germline ends. Germline loops: CDR1 SGHRS, CDR2 YFSETQ. Here the CDR3 reads CASSLAPVNEQFF. The CDR3 DNA is TGCGCCAGCAGCTTGGCGCCAGTCAATGAGCAGTTCTTC.

This clonotype was seen ten or more times. The V and J genes are TRBV7-2 and TRBJ2-2; TRBD1 is a possible D gene (6 bases). The V end was cut by 1 base, the J end by 2 bases, with 11 bases between. The germline V gene encodes CDR1 SGHTA and CDR2 FQGNSA. The length of the CDR3 is 16 residues. CDR3 amino acids: CASSLVGGVNTGELFF. CDR3 bases: TGTGCCAGCAGCTTAGTAGGGGGAGTAAACACCGGGGAGCTGTTTTTT. Full variable domain (missing parts from reference TRBV7-2 and TRBJ2-2): GAGVSQSPSNKVTEKGKDVELRCDPISGHTALYWYRQSLGQGLEFLIYFQGNSAPDKSGLPSDRFSAERTGGSVSTLTIQRTQQEDSAVYLCASSLVGGVNTGELFFGEGSRLTVL.

This clonotype occurred many times. The rearrangement links TRBV7-8 to TRBJ1-4; TRBD1 agrees at 7 bases. Trimming removed 5 bases from V and 7 bases from J; junction bases left unmatched: 10. The CDR3 spans 15 residues. The V gene's germline CDR1 is SGHVS and CDR2 FQNEAQ. The CDR3, as DNA: TGTGCCAGCAGCCAGGAGACAGGGTCGGGTGAAAAACTGTTTTTT. Translated, it gives CASSQETGSGEKLFF.

This clonotype was seen at least ten times. Its ends do not fully match the called genes, so a read error is possible. The V and J genes are TRBV5-1 and TRBJ1-1; tentative D call: TRBD1 (6 bases). Germline CDR1 is SGHRS and CDR2 is YFSETQ. The CDR3 is made up of 13 amino acids. The CDR3 region has the DNA TGTGCCAGCAGCTTAGGGGGGAACACTGAAGCTTTCTTT. Its translation: CASSLGGNTEAFF.

The chain couples TRBV6-5 to TRBJ2-1; a weak D match, TRBD1 (6 bases). The germline V gene has CDR1 MNHEY and CDR2 SVGAGI. This CDR3 contains 16 residues. Trimming pared 2 bases from V and 2 bases from J, leaving 13 bases between. Written as DNA, the CDR3 is TGTGCCAGCAGTTACGGGGGCTTAGGGGCCTACAATGAGCAGTTCTTC. Residues: CASSYGGLGAYNEQFF.

The chain couples TRBV13 to TRBJ2-7, with TRBD2 as a possible D gene (6 bases). Germline V gene sequence: CDR1 PRHDT, CDR2 FYEKMQ (reference sequence). The CDR3 extends over 16 amino acids. Trimming pared 0 bases from V and 5 bases from J, leaving 17 bases between. Written as DNA, the CDR3 is TGTGCCAGCAGCTTAGGGATCGGGGGAAGGATCCACGAGCAGTACTTC. Translating gives CASSLGIGGRIHEQYF.

The chain links TRBV29-1 to TRBJ1-2; D is possibly TRBD1 (5 bases). V shed 3 bases and J shed 8 bases, with 13 bases lying between them. CDR3 length: 12 residues. Germline V gene data show CDR1 as SQVTM and CDR2 as ANQGSEA. CDR3 protein: CSVEKQGWGYTF. The CDR3 DNA reads TGCAGCGTTGAGAAGCAGGGCTGGGGCTACACCTTC.

A few counts support this clonotype. The chain recombines TRBV4-1 with TRBJ2-1; 9 bases are a match to TRBD2. After removal of 3 bases from V and 0 bases from J, the junction contained 18 bases not matched to a gene. CDR3 size: 21 residues. Per the germline V gene, CDR1 is MGHRA and CDR2 is YSYEKL. As DNA, the CDR3 is TGCGCCAGCAGCCATCAAATAGGGAGTAGCGGGGGCCCCCGCTCCTACAATGAGCAGTTCTTC. This codes for CASSHQIGSSGGPRSYNEQFF.

This clonotype occurred many times. This chain joins TRBV5-1 and TRBJ2-3; D possibly uses TRBD1 or TRBD2 (7 bases each). This CDR3 is built from 13 residues. Trimming cost V 3 bases and J 6 bases, with 11 bases left between them. The germline V gene has CDR1 SGHRS and CDR2 YFSETQ. CDR3 nucleotides: TGCGCCAGCAGCTCCCAGGGGGGGGATACGCAGTATTTT. It codes for CASSSQGGDTQYF.

This clonotype came up many times. The chain links TRBV21-1 to TRBJ2-7; the tabulated D call, TRBD1, remains unverified against the DNA. TRBV21-1 is tagged as a pseudogene. The length of the CDR3 is 16 residues. DNA of the CDR3: TGTGCCTTTGGGGCAGGCCCCGTCCTTATGCCCTACGAGCAGTACGTC. Translated: CAFGAGPVLMPYEQYV.

This clonotype came up a few times. The CDR3 region has the DNA TGCGCCAGCAGCCAAGAGCCAGCGGCACCCTACAATGAGCAGTTCTTC. This translates into CASSQEPAAPYNEQFF. The rearrangement uses TRBV4-3 and TRBJ2-1, with D possibly being TRBD2 (5 bases). Per germline, CDR1 LGHNA and CDR2 YSLEER. The CDR3 consists of 16 residues. V was clipped by 0 bases and J by 2 bases, with 11 bases between them.

The chain couples TRBV5-4 to TRBJ2-3; no reliable D call. Per germline, CDR1 SGHNT and CDR2 YYREEE (reference sequence). This CDR3 is built from 15 residues. With 5 bases removed from V and 1 base from J, the gap between germline ends came to 14 bases. The CDR3 region has the DNA TGTGCCAGCAGGAAGGAGCCAGAGGGCACAGATACGCAGTATTTT. Its protein is CASRKEPEGTDTQYF.

V usage is TRBV24-1 and J usage is TRBJ1-5, with D unclear. Germline V CDR1 and CDR2: KGHDR, SFDVKD. CDR3 size: 12 residues. Trimming pared 9 bases from V and 4 bases from J, leaving 9 bases between. The CDR3 DNA follows: TGTGCCACCGCTGACGGGAATCAGCCCCAGCATTTT. Its protein product is CATADGNQPQHF.

This clonotype was detected only a few times. The chain uses TRBV7-6 and TRBJ2-1, with 10 bases that match TRBD1. Germline CDR1 reads SGHVS; CDR2 reads FNYEAQ. CDR3 length: 14 residues. V was clipped by 1 base and J by 8 bases; unmatched bases: 2. This chain's CDR3 is CASSLGDRGYEQFF. The CDR3, as DNA: TGTGCCAGCAGCTTAGGGGACAGGGGATATGAGCAGTTCTTC.

This clonotype has only a few counts. V is TRBV18 and J is TRBJ2-2; no firm D call. The CDR3 totals 12 residues. Per germline, CDR1 KGHSH and CDR2 LQKENI. Trimming removed 3 bases from V and 7 bases from J, with 6 bases in between. The CDR3 DNA reads as TGTGCCAGCTCACCTAACCGCGGGGAGCTGTTTTTT. As protein: CASSPNRGELFF.

CDR3 in amino acids: CASSGTGYNEQFF. CDR3 nucleotide sequence: TGTGCCAGCAGCGGGACAGGGTACAATGAGCAGTTCTTC. The chain combines TRBV7-6 with TRBJ2-1; 9 bases map to TRBD1. The CDR3 is 13 amino acids. Per the germline V gene, CDR1 is SGHVS and CDR2 is FNYEAQ. Germline trimming cut 5 bases from V and 4 bases from J; bases unmatched to any gene: 0.

This chain links TRBV15 with TRBJ1-1; the D gene is possibly TRBD1 (6 bases). This CDR3 comprises 15 residues. Trimming took 5 bases from V and 3 from J, leaving 16 bases between them. Germline V gene sequence: CDR1 LNHNV, CDR2 YYDKDF (reference sequence). CDR3: CATSVRTEAYTEAFF. CDR3 DNA: TGTGCCACCAGCGTTAGGACAGAGGCGTACACTGAAGCTTTCTTT.

This clonotype was seen a few times. The CDR3 DNA follows: TGTGCCAGCAGTCATTCACAGGGCGGTCAGCCCCAGCATTTT. Translated, it gives CASSHSQGGQPQHF. This rearrangement joins TRBV6-1 to TRBJ1-5; possible D gene TRBD1, 6 bases. The germline V gene has CDR1 MNHNS and CDR2 SASEGT. V lost 5 bases and J 6 bases, leaving 14 bases between the germline ends. This CDR3 contains 14 residues.

This clonotype appeared a few times. This rearrangement joins TRBV15 to TRBJ1-5; D unclear. The CDR3 spans 13 residues. The germline V and J ends were trimmed by 5 bases and 4 bases, with 9 bases remaining between them. Germline loops: CDR1 LNHNV, CDR2 YYDKDF (reference sequence). The CDR3 protein is CATSLLENQPQHF. CDR3 coding DNA: TGTGCCACCAGCTTGCTTGAAAATCAGCCCCAGCATTTT.